This is a list of T cell receptor beta chains from one sample in a study of early T cells in non-severe SARS-CoV-2 infection. TCRdb ran MiXCR on the 5' RACE reads and lists one entry per CDR3 protein. The table lists tens of thousands of distinct CDR3 sequences, around 12% of them singletons, with 4% to 5.5% in the top ten. The sample consisted of whole blood. The receptors come from an adult who was a healthcare worker with PCR-confirmed SARS-CoV-2 infection or an uninfected control (not recorded which). Both conserved end residues are part of each CDR3. D genes are given only for firm matches. The size of a clone is reported for some rows only, either as once, few or many, or as a class for expanded clones.

15	NA	TRBJ1-3	TRBV18	NA	TGTGCCAGCTCGCCTATAGCAGACTCTGGAAACACCATATATTTT	CASSPIADSGNTIYF
15	NA	TRBJ2-1	TRBV4-1	NA	TGCGCCAGCAGCCCCGGTCCCGGAACCTACAATGAGCAGTTCTTC	CASSPGPGTYNEQFF
14	NA	TRBJ2-3	TRBV29-1	TRBD1	TGCAGCGTTGAAGGGACAGGGTGGACAGATACGCAGTATTTT	CSVEGTGWTDTQYF
16	NA	TRBJ1-1	TRBV27	TRBD1	TGTGCCAGCAAATTATCCGGGACAGGACTGGGAACTGAAGCTTTCTTT	CASKLSGTGLGTEAFF
13	NA	TRBJ2-7	TRBV10-2	NA	TGCGCCAGCAGTGACTTGGAAACCTACGAGCAGTACTTC	CASSDLETYEQYF
18	many	TRBJ1-1	TRBV6-1	TRBD1	TGTGCCAGCAGTGAAGCCCGGGACAGGGGGGCCTGGAGCACTGAAGCTTTCTTT	CASSEARDRGAWSTEAFF
15	NA	TRBJ2-3	TRBV7-9	TRBD2	TGTGCCAGCAGCTTTGCCCTAGGCGGGAGGCCTACGCAGTATTTT	CASSFALGGRPTQYF
17	many	TRBJ1-1	TRBV5-1	NA	TGCGCCAGCAGCTTGGCCCCGTGGGGCGGGGGGCACACTGAAGCTTTCTTT	CASSLAPWGGGHTEAFF
14	NA	TRBJ1-1	TRBV24-1	TRBD1	TGTGCCACCAGTGAGTCGACAGGGGTGGGTGAAGCTTTCTTT	CATSESTGVGEAFF
16	NA	TRBJ2-7	TRBV11-2	TRBD2	TGTGCCAGCAGCTTAGGTCTAGCGGGAGCCTCTACCGAGCAGTACTTC	CASSLGLAGASTEQYF
14	few	TRBJ1-2	TRBV2	NA	TGTGCCAGCAGCCCGCCCGTTGGAGGCTATGGCTACACCTTC	CASSPPVGGYGYTF
16	NA	TRBJ2-1	TRBV5-1	TRBD2	TGCGCCAGCAGCGCCGCTAGCGGGAGTTCCTACAATGAGCAGTTCTTC	CASSAASGSSYNEQFF
13	many	TRBJ1-6	TRBV2	NA	TGTGCCAGCACGGCAGGGTGGAATTCACCCCTCCACTTT	CASTAGWNSPLHF
15	many	TRBJ2-1	TRBV18	NA	TGTGCCAGCTCACCACCCCAGGGTACCTACAATGAGCAGTTCTTC	CASSPPQGTYNEQFF
14	many	TRBJ2-3	TRBV2	NA	TGTGCCAGCAGTGAAGGACGCAGCACAGATACGCAGTATTTT	CASSEGRSTDTQYF
13	few	TRBJ1-2	TRBV27	NA	TGTGCCAGCAGTTTAACGTCTAACTATGGCTACACCTTC	CASSLTSNYGYTF
18	few	TRBJ2-1	TRBV7-2	TRBD2	TGTGCCAGCAGCTTAGTCGCTAGCGGGAGATTTGTTTCCAATGAGCAGTTCTTC	CASSLVASGRFVSNEQFF
13	many	TRBJ2-7	TRBV18	TRBD1	TGTGCCAGCTCACCAACCAGGGGGCGCGAGCAGTACTTC	CASSPTRGREQYF
10	few	TRBJ2-5	TRBV29-1	NA	TGCAGCATGGAGCAAGAGACCCAGTACTTC	CSMEQETQYF
16	NA	TRBJ2-7	TRBV7-9	TRBD2	TGTGCCAGCAGCGATAAGACTAGCGGGGTCTTCTACGAGCAGTACTTC	CASSDKTSGVFYEQYF
16	many	TRBJ1-5	TRBV12-3/TRBV12-4	NA	TGTGCCAGCACCCAGGAGGGCGGATATAGCAATCAGCCCCAGCATTTT	CASTQEGGYSNQPQHF
14	few	TRBJ2-2	TRBV10-3	NA	TGTGCCATCAGTGCTGGGGGGTACACCGGGGAGCTGTTTTTT	CAISAGGYTGELFF
15	NA	TRBJ2-5	TRBV7-3	TRBD2	TGTGCCAGCAGCCCCGACGGACTAGCGGGGGAGACCCAGTACTTC	CASSPDGLAGETQYF
12	few	TRBJ2-3	TRBV15	NA	TGTGCCTGCGGACGGAGCACAGATACGCAGTATTTT	CACGRSTDTQYF
16	many	TRBJ2-3	TRBV9	TRBD2	TGTGCCAGCAGCGTAAAGAGTAGCGGGACAACAGATACGCAGTATTTT	CASSVKSSGTTDTQYF
15	few	TRBJ2-7	TRBV6-5	TRBD1	TGTGCCAGCAGTTACTCGAGGCAGGGGGCTTTCGAGCAGTACTTC	CASSYSRQGAFEQYF
15	many	TRBJ2-3	TRBV10-1	TRBD2	TGCGCCAGCAGTTTAGGGGCGGGAGGCACAGATACGCAGTATTTT	CASSLGAGGTDTQYF
15	NA	TRBJ1-5	TRBV28	TRBD1	TGTGCCAGCAGTTTAAGACAGGGTAGCAATCAGCCCCAGCATTTT	CASSLRQGSNQPQHF
13	many	TRBJ1-2	TRBV2	NA	TGTGCCAGCAGTCTCCAACAGGGTTATGGCTACACCTTC	CASSLQQGYGYTF
14	NA	TRBJ1-5	TRBV5-5	NA	TGTGCCAGCAGCCCTTTCAGACAGGACCAGCCCCAGCATTTT	CASSPFRQDQPQHF
14	many	TRBJ2-6	TRBV7-3	NA	TGTGCCAGCAGCTCAGGGTTAGGGGCCAACGTCCTGACTTTC	CASSSGLGANVLTF
13	few	TRBJ1-1	TRBV14	NA	TGTGCCAGCAGCCTTGAACAGAGGACTGAAGCTTTCTTT	CASSLEQRTEAFF
14	many	TRBJ2-7	TRBV5-1	NA	TGCGCCAGCAGCATCCGTCGACTAGCCTACGAGCAGTACTTC	CASSIRRLAYEQYF
14	NA	TRBJ2-7	TRBV7-9	NA	TGTGCCAGCAGCCATCCGGGACACCCCTACGAGCAGTACTTC	CASSHPGHPYEQYF
15	many	TRBJ1-2	TRBV5-6	NA	TGTGCCAGCAGCTTGGCCGCGGGAGATGACTATGGCTACACCTTC	CASSLAAGDDYGYTF
15	few	TRBJ2-2	TRBV7-6	NA	TGTGCCAGCAGCCGAGACGTCCCACCTACCGGGGAGCTGTTTTTT	CASSRDVPPTGELFF
14	few	TRBJ2-6	TRBV19	NA	TGTGCCAGTAGTATGAGGGCTGGGGCCAACGTCCTGACTTTC	CASSMRAGANVLTF
15	few	TRBJ1-5	TRBV2	NA	TGTGCCAGCAGTCGTAGGGAAGGGAGCAATCAGCCCCAGCATTTT	CASSRREGSNQPQHF
14	few	TRBJ1-4	TRBV27	TRBD1	TGTGCCAGCAGTTTAGATAGGGGGCCAGAAAAACTGTTTTTT	CASSLDRGPEKLFF
13	few	TRBJ1-2	TRBV14	NA	TGTGCCAGCAGCCAAGGAGGGTATCATGGCTACACCTTC	CASSQGGYHGYTF
13	few	TRBJ1-1	TRBV11-2	NA	TGTGCCAGCCGGGGAACTATGAACACTGAAGCTTTCTTT	CASRGTMNTEAFF
10	NA	TRBJ2-3	TRBV29-1	NA	TGCAGCGTTGAAGAAGGTACGCAGTATTTT	CSVEEGTQYF
16	few	TRBJ1-3	TRBV4-1	NA	TGCGCCAGCAGCCAAGATGGAGCTTACTCTGGAAACACCATATATTTT	CASSQDGAYSGNTIYF
12	few	TRBJ1-2	TRBV9	NA	TGTGCCAGCAGTGCAGAGAACTATGGCTACACCTTC	CASSAENYGYTF
19	many	TRBJ2-7	TRBV27	TRBD2	TGTGCCAGCAGTTTATCCCCGGGACTAGCGGGGAGGGACTCCTACGAGCAGTACTTC	CASSLSPGLAGRDSYEQYF
15	many	TRBJ2-2	TRBV30	TRBD2	TGTGCCTGGACCCCCTGGGGGGGATTTACCGGGGAGCTGTTTTTT	CAWTPWGGFTGELFF
14	few	TRBJ2-7	TRBV5-1	TRBD1	TGCGCCAGCAACCGGGACAGGGACCCCCACGAGCAGTACTTC	CASNRDRDPHEQYF
12	many	TRBJ2-1	TRBV5-1	NA	TGCGCCAGCTCCGGGGCTGACAATGAGCAGTTCTTC	CASSGADNEQFF
18	few	TRBJ1-1	TRBV7-8	NA	TGTGCCAGCAGCTTAGCGGGAATGGCAGGGGCGAGCAACACTGAAGCTTTCTTT	CASSLAGMAGASNTEAFF
15	many	TRBJ1-6	TRBV7-9	NA	TGTGCCAGCAGCTCCAGGGGACGGAATAATTCACCCCTCCACTTT	CASSSRGRNNSPLHF
13	NA	TRBJ2-2	TRBV2	NA	TGTGCCAGCAGCCCAAGGGAGACCGGGGAGCTGTTTTTT	CASSPRETGELFF
12	NA	TRBJ2-1	TRBV29-1	NA	TGCAGCGTTTTGTTAGTTTCCGATGAGCAGTTCTTC	CSVLLVSDEQFF
17	NA	TRBJ2-3	TRBV6-2/TRBV6-3	TRBD2	TGTGCCAGCAGTGCGGCGAGGGTAGCGGGAGCAAGAGATACGCAGTATTTT	CASSAARVAGARDTQYF
16	NA	TRBJ1-1	TRBV5-1	NA	TGCGCCAGCAGCTTGGCCCCAGGGGCGTTAGTAACTGAAGCTTTCTTT	CASSLAPGALVTEAFF
14	many	TRBJ1-5	TRBV12-3/TRBV12-4	NA	TGTGCCAGCAGTTTTTCAGGGAGTAATCAGCCCCAGCATTTT	CASSFSGSNQPQHF
13	NA	TRBJ1-2	TRBV9	NA	TGTGCCAGCAGCGTAGAGCAAGACTATGGCTACACCTTC	CASSVEQDYGYTF
20	many	TRBJ2-1	TRBV10-3	TRBD2	TGTGCCATCCGCCGGGGGACTAGCGGGAGGGACTATAGCTCCTACAATGAGCAGTTCTTC	CAIRRGTSGRDYSSYNEQFF
15	many	TRBJ1-1	TRBV7-9	NA	TGTGCCAGCAGCTTAGCACGTCTTGCTTTCGGTGAAGCTTTCTTT	CASSLARLAFGEAFF
15	many	TRBJ2-5	TRBV20-1	TRBD2	TGCAGTGCTAGGCGGGGGGGGCGGTCGTCGGAGACCCAGTACTTC	CSARRGGRSSETQYF